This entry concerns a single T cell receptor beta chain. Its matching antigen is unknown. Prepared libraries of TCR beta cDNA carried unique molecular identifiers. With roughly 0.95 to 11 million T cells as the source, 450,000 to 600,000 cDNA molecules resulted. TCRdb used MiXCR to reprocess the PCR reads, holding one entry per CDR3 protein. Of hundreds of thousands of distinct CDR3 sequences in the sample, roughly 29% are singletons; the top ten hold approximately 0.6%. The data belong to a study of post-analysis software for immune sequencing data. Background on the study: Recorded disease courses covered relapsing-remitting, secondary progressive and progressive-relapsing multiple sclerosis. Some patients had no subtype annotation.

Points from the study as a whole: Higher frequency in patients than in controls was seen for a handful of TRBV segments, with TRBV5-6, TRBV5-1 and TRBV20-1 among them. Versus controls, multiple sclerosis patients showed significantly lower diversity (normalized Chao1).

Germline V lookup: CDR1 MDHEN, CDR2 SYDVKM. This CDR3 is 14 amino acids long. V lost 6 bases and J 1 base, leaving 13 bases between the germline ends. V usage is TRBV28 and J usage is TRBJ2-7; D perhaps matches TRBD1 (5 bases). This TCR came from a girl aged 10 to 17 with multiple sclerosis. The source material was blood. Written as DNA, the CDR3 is TGTGCCAGCAGCCCGGACACTTTTTCCTACGAGCAGTACTTC. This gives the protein CASSPDTFSYEQYF.